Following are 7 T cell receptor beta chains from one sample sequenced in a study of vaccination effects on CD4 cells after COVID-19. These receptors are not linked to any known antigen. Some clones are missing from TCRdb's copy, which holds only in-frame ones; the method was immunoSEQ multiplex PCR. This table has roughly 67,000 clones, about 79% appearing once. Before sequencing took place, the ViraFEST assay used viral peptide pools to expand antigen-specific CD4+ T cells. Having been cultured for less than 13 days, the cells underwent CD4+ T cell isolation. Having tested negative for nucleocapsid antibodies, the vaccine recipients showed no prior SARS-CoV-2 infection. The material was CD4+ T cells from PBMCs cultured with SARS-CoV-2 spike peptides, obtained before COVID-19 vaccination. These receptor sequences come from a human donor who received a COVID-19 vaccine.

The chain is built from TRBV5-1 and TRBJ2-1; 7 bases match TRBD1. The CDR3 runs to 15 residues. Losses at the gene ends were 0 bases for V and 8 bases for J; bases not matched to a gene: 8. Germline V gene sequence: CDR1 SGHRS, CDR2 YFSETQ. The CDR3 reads CASSLVAGGSDEQFF. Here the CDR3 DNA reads TGCGCCAGCAGCTTGGTGGCAGGGGGAAGTGATGAGCAGTTCTTC.

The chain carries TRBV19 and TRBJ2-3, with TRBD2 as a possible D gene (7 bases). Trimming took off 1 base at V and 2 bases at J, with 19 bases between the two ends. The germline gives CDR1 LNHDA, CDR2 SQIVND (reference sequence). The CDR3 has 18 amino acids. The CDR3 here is CASSIARGRGGHTDTQYF. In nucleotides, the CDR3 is TGTGCCAGTAGTATAGCCCGGGGAAGGGGGGGGCACACAGATACGCAGTATTTT.

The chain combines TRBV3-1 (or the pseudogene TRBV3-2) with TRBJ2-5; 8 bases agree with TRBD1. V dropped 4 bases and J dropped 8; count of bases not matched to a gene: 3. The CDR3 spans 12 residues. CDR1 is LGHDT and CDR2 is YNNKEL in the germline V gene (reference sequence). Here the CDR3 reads CASSRGTGTQYF. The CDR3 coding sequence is TGTGCCAGCAGCCGCGGGACAGGAACCCAGTACTTC.

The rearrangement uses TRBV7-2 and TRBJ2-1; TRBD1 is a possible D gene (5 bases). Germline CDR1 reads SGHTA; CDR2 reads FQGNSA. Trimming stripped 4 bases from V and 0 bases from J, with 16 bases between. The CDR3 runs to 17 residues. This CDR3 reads CASSSRLSRGSYNEQFF. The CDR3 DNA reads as TGTGCCAGCAGCTCTAGATTATCTAGGGGCTCCTACAATGAGCAGTTCTTC. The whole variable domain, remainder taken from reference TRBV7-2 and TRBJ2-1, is GAGVSQSPSNKVTEKGKDVELRCDPISGHTALYWYRQSLGQGLEFLIYFQGNSAPDKSGLPSDRFSAERTGGSVSTLTIQRTQQEDSAVYLCASSSRLSRGSYNEQFFGPGTRLTVL.

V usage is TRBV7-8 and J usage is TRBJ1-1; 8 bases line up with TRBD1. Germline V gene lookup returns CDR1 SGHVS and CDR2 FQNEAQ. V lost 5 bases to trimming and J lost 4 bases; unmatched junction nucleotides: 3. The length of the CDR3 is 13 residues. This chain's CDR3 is CASSRGQGTEAFF. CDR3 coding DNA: TGTGCCAGCAGCCGCGGACAGGGCACTGAAGCTTTCTTT.

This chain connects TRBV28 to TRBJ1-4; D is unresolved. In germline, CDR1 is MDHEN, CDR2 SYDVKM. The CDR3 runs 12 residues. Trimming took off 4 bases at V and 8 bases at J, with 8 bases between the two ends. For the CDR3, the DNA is TGTGCCAGCAGTTCTCGGACGGAAAAACTGTTTTTT. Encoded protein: CASSSRTEKLFF.

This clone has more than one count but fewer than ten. This CDR3 reads CASTRVTGETEAFF. The CDR3 nucleotides read TGTGCCAGCACCCGGGTGACAGGGGAGACTGAAGCTTTCTTT. V and J are TRBV2 and TRBJ1-1, with 8 bases lining up with TRBD1. This CDR3 spans 14 amino acids. V dropped 7 bases and J dropped 5; count of bases not matched to a gene: 9. Germline values: CDR1 SNHLY, CDR2 FYNNEI.